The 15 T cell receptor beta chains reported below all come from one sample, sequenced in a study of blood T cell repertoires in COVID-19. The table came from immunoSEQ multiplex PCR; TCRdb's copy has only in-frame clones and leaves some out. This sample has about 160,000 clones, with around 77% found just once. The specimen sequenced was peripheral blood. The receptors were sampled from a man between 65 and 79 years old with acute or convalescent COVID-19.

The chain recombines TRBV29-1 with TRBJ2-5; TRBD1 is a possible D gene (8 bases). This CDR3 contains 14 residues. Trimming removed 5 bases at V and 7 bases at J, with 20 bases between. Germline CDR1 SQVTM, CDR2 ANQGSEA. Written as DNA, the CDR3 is TGCAGCGTTAAGCCCCTGACAGGGGAGGGGACCCAGTACTTC. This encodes CSVKPLTGEGTQYF.

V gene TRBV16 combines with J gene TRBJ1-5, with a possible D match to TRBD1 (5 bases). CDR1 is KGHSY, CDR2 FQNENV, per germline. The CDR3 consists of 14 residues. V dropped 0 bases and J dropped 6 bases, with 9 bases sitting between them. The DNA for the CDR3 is TGTGCCAGCAGCCAATCGCAGGGTAGTCAGCCCCAGCATTTT. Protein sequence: CASSQSQGSQPQHF.

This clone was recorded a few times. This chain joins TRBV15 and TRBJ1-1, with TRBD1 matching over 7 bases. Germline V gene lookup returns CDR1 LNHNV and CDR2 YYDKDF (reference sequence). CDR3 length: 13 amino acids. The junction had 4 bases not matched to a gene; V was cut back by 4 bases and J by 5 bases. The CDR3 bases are TGTGCCACCAGCAAGGGGGCTTGGACTGAAGCTTTCTTT. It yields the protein CATSKGAWTEAFF.

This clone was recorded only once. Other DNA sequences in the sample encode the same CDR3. CDR3 loop: CASSLAGADTQYF. The CDR3 bases are TGTGCCAGCAGCTTGGCCGGGGCAGATACGCAGTATTTT. The chain combines TRBV5-6 with TRBJ2-3; possibly TRBD2 for D (5 bases). The CDR3 contains 13 residues. Germline CDR1 and CDR2: SGHDT and YYEEEE. Trimming cost V 0 bases and J 4 bases, with 6 bases left between them.

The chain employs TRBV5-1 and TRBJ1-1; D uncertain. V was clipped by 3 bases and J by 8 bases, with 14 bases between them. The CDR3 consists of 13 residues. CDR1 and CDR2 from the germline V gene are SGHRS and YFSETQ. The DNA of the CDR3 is TGCGCCAGCAGCTACCTAACTTCCACGGAAGCTTTCTTT. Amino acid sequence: CASSYLTSTEAFF. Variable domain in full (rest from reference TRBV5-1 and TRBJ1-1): KAGVTQTPRYLIKTRGQQVTLSCSPISGHRSVSWYQQTPGQGLQFLFEYFSETQRNKGNFPGRFSGRQFSNSRSEMNVSTLELGDSALYLCASSYLTSTEAFFGQGTRLTVV.

The CDR3 DNA reads TGTGCCAGCAGCTTAGATGGAGCGGGAGGGGCCCAAAACATTCAGTACTTC. The encoded protein is CASSLDGAGGAQNIQYF. The gene calls are TRBV7-3 and TRBJ2-4; 10 nucleotides match TRBD2. V lost 2 bases to trimming and J lost 5 bases; unmatched junction nucleotides: 9. The germline V gene has CDR1 SGHTA and CDR2 FQGTGA. The CDR3 loop spans 17 amino acids.

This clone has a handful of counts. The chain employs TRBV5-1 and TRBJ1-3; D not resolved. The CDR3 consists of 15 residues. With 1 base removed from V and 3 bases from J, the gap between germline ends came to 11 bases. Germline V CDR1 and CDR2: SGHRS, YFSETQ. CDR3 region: CASSLRGMDGNTIYF. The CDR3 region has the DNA TGCGCCAGCAGCTTGAGAGGGATGGATGGAAACACCATATATTTT.

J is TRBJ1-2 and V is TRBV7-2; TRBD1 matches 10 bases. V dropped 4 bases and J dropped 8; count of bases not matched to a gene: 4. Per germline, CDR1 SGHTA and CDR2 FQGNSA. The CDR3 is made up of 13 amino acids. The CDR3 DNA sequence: TGTGCCAGCAGCTACCGGGACAGGGGAGGCTACACCTTC. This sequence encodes CASSYRDRGGYTF.

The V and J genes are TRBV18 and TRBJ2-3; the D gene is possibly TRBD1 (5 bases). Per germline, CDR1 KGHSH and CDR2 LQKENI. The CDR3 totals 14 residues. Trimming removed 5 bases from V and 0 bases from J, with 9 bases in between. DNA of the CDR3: TGTGCCAGCTCAGGCCGGACAAGCACAGATACGCAGTATTTT. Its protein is CASSGRTSTDTQYF.

CDR3 nucleotides: TGTGCCAGCAGCCAAGCATGGGGGGACCCCTACGAGCAGTACTTC. Translation gives CASSQAWGDPYEQYF. The chain combines TRBV3-1 (or the pseudogene TRBV3-2) with TRBJ2-7, with TRBD2 as a possible D gene (6 bases). The CDR3 is 15 amino acids. Trimming left V 1 base short and J 2 bases short, with 12 bases between. Germline CDR1 and CDR2: LGHDT and YNNKEL (reference sequence).

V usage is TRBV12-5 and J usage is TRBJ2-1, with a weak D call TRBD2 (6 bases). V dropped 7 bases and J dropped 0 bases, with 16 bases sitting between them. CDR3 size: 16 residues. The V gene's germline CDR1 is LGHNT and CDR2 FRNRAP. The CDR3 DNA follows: TGTGCTAGTGCCGCCGGGGTAGCGGTCTCCTACAATGAGCAGTTCTTC. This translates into CASAAGVAVSYNEQFF.

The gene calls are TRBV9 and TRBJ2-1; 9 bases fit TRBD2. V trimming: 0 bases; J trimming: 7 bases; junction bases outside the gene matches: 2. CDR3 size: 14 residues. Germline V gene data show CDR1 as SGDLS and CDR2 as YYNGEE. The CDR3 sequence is CASSVEREVNEQFF. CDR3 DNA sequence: TGTGCCAGCAGCGTAGAGCGGGAGGTAAATGAGCAGTTCTTC.

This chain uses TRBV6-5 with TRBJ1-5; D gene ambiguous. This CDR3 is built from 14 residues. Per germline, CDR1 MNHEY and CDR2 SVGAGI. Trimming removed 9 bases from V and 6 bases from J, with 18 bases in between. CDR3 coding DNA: TGTGCCAGTTCGGTCGGGAATGTAGTTCAGCCCCAGCATTTT. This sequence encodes CASSVGNVVQPQHF.

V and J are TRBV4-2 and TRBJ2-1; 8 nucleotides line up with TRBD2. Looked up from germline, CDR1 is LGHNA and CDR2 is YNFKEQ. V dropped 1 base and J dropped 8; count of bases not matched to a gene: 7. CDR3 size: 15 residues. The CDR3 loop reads CASSQGSAGGHEQFF. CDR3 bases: TGTGCCAGCAGCCAAGGTTCGGCGGGAGGCCATGAGCAGTTCTTC.

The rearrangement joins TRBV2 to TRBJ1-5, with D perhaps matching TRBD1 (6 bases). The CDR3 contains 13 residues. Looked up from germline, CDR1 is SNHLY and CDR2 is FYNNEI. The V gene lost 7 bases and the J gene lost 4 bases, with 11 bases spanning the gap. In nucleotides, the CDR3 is TGTGCCAGCAATACAGACAGGAATCAGCCCCAGCATTTT. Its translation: CASNTDRNQPQHF.